The 13 T cell receptor beta chains below come from one sample, sequenced in a study of early T cells in non-severe SARS-CoV-2 infection. TCRdb analysed the 5' RACE reads with MiXCR anew, one entry per CDR3 protein. The sample holds about 55,000 distinct CDR3 sequences, 6.5% to 7.5% seen once. The material sequenced was whole blood, taken at baseline. The receptor set was obtained from an adult who was a healthcare worker with PCR-confirmed SARS-CoV-2 infection or an uninfected control (not recorded which).

This clonotype has just a few counts. The chain joins TRBV5-1 to TRBJ1-2, with D perhaps TRBD1 (5 bases). Trimming took off 0 bases at V and 5 bases at J, with 8 bases between the two ends. The V gene's germline CDR1 is SGHRS and CDR2 YFSETQ. The CDR3 consists of 13 residues. In DNA form, the CDR3 reads TGCGCCAGCAGCTTGGAGGGGCGGTATGGCTACACCTTC. Amino acid sequence: CASSLEGRYGYTF.

This clonotype was seen many times. The V and J genes are TRBV6-6 and TRBJ1-2; TRBD1 matches 10 bases. This CDR3 spans 16 amino acids. Trimming removed 5 bases from V and 1 base from J; junction bases left unmatched: 7. Germline V gene data show CDR1 as MNHNY and CDR2 as SVGAGI (reference sequence). CDR3 in DNA: TGTGCCAGCAGTAGCCGAAGGGACAGGGGTAACTATGGCTACACCTTC. It codes for CASSSRRDRGNYGYTF.

This chain uses TRBV6-4 with TRBJ1-6, with D hard to call. V gave up 7 bases and J gave up 9 bases, with 7 bases separating them. The CDR3 sequence is 11 residues long. Germline CDR1 and CDR2: MRHNA and SNTAGT. CDR3 coding DNA: TGTGCCAGCACCCCACGTTCACCCCTCCACTTT. Encoded protein: CASTPRSPLHF.

Many counts were recorded for this clonotype. This chain uses TRBV29-1 with TRBJ2-3; possibly TRBD2 for D (6 bases). Trimming cost V 0 bases and J 3 bases, with 13 bases left between them. The CDR3 has 15 amino acids. The germline V gene encodes CDR1 SQVTM and CDR2 ANQGSEA. CDR3 sequence reads: CSVEDTGGSTDTQYF. The CDR3 DNA is TGCAGCGTTGAAGATACCGGGGGTTCGACAGATACGCAGTATTTT.

The chain employs TRBV27 and TRBJ1-4; TRBD1 matches at 9 bases. There are 14 residues in the CDR3. Trimming at V came to 8 bases and at J to 7 bases, leaving 8 bases not matched to a gene. Germline CDR1 reads MNHEY; CDR2 reads SMNVEV (reference sequence). CDR3 protein: CASGLQGAGEKLFF. CDR3 in DNA: TGTGCCAGCGGGTTACAGGGGGCTGGTGAAAAACTGTTTTTT.

This rearrangement joins TRBV9 to TRBJ2-1; D may correspond to TRBD1 or TRBD2 (5 bases each). The CDR3 is made up of 15 amino acids. Trimming removed 4 bases from V and 0 bases from J, with 11 bases in between. Germline values: CDR1 SGDLS, CDR2 YYNGEE. Written as DNA, the CDR3 is TGTGCCAGCAGCCAGGGACGGAGCTCCTACAATGAGCAGTTCTTC. Its protein is CASSQGRSSYNEQFF.

This clonotype was seen repeatedly, ten times or more. The gene calls are TRBV12-3 or TRBV12-4 and TRBJ1-5, with D possibly being TRBD1 (5 bases). V was pared by 2 bases and J by 2 bases, with 13 bases between. The CDR3 is made up of 16 amino acids. The CDR3 here is CASSLWGGTGNQPQHF. The CDR3 DNA reads as TGTGCCAGCAGTTTATGGGGGGGAACAGGCAATCAGCCCCAGCATTTT.

This clonotype was seen a few times. This chain links TRBV4-3 with TRBJ2-5; D ambiguous. The CDR3 has 12 amino acids. V was cut by 1 base and J by 2 bases, with 2 bases left in between. CDR1 and CDR2 (germline): LGHNA, YSLEER. CDR3 nucleotides: TGCGCCAGCAGCCAAGGGCAAGAGACCCAGTACTTC. Protein product: CASSQGQETQYF.

This clonotype was counted many times. The chain is built from TRBV12-5 and TRBJ1-2; 8 bases map to TRBD1. The CDR3 sequence is 17 residues long. V dropped 0 bases and J dropped 2; count of bases not matched to a gene: 8. Germline V gene data show CDR1 as LGHNT and CDR2 as FRNRAP. The CDR3 bases are TGTGCTAGTGGTTTGGTACTCGGGACAGGTGGGAACTATGGCTACACCTTC. This gives the protein CASGLVLGTGGNYGYTF.

This clonotype was seen only a few times. The chain has TRBV12-3 or TRBV12-4 and TRBJ2-2; 12 bases are shared with TRBD1. V was clipped by 5 bases and J by 7 bases; unmatched bases: 8. The CDR3 spans 16 residues. The CDR3 DNA reads TGTGCCAGCAGTCTGAGGGGACAGGGGGCGAACGGGGAGCTGTTTTTT. Amino acid sequence: CASSLRGQGANGELFF.

V is TRBV15 and J is TRBJ1-2, with 7 bases fitting TRBD1. In germline, CDR1 is LNHNV, CDR2 YYDKDF (reference sequence). CDR3 length equals 17 residues. V dropped 8 bases and J dropped 8; count of bases not matched to a gene: 23. The DNA for the CDR3 is TGTGCCACCCGCATTCAACAAGACAGGGTATATCGGGAAGGCTACACCTTC. Its translation: CATRIQQDRVYREGYTF.

V and J are TRBV7-2 and TRBJ1-4; TRBD1 is a possible D gene (5 bases). Germline V gene sequence: CDR1 SGHTA, CDR2 FQGNSA. The CDR3 runs 16 residues. V was pared by 3 bases and J by 3 bases, with 14 bases between. This chain's CDR3 is CASSFQTGVPNEKLFF. The DNA of the CDR3 is TGTGCCAGCAGCTTTCAAACAGGTGTACCTAATGAAAAACTGTTTTTT.

V usage is TRBV6-6 and J usage is TRBJ1-1, with TRBD1 identical over 7 bases. The germline V gene has CDR1 MNHNY and CDR2 SVGAGI (reference sequence). The CDR3 is 13 residues long. The trim removed 7 bases at V and 4 bases at J, leaving 6 bases unmatched. Here the CDR3 DNA reads TGTGCCAGCATACTGTCAGGGGGCACTGAAGCTTTCTTT. Translation: CASILSGGTEAFF.